Reported below is one TCR beta chain. Time point defined: baseline pretreatment blood. The treatment: 15 Gy SBRT to primary tumor, nephrectomy 4 weeks later. The data were obtained in a study of radiation and T cells in renal cell carcinoma. Data came from immunoSEQ multiplex PCR; TCRdb stores just in-frame clones and leaves some out. The data hold 40,000 to 50,000 clones, with approximately 80% observed a single time. From germline, CDR1 is MGHDK and CDR2 SYGVNS. This CDR3 has 11 amino acids. The V end was cut by 5 bases, the J end by 2 bases, with 3 bases between. This specimen consisted of blood, obtained from a patient whose treatment included radiotherapy and nephrectomy. This clonotype originated in a woman between 65 and 79 years old with renal cell carcinoma. The chain employs TRBV25-1 and TRBJ1-2, with D unclear. This chain's CDR3 is CASSQNYGYTF. The CDR3 DNA reads TGTGCCAGCAGTCAGAACTATGGCTACACCTTC.